In its sample, the clone carrying this TCR beta chain was seen once. This sample was included in a study of Ad26.COV2.S vaccination and SARS-CoV-2 variants. Overall study context: The vaccine Ad26.COV2.S was put into the muscle once, or twice with 56 days between.

TCRdb's copy holds only in-frame clones and misses some; the assay was immunoSEQ multiplex PCR. The sample shows roughly 350,000 clones, about nine tenths of them seen only once. The V gene lost 2 bases and the J gene lost 8 bases, with 20 bases spanning the gap. Per germline, CDR1 SGDLS and CDR2 YYNGEE. This CDR3 is built from 16 residues. Treatment: around 19 received Ad26.COV2.S at low or high dose, single or two shots; several received placebo; per-sample allocation not given. After the first vaccine or placebo injection, samples were drawn on day 63. This clonotype originated in a person between 18 and 59 years old who received the Ad26.COV2.S COVID-19 vaccine or a placebo. The chain recombines TRBV9 with TRBJ2-1; D is perhaps TRBD2 (6 bases). Sequences were derived from peripheral blood, sampled in a trial of Ad26.COV2.S vaccine versus placebo. CDR3 sequence (DNA): TGTGCCAGCAGCGTCGGAGCGGGCGGGGTAATGTATGAGCAGTTCTTC. It yields the protein CASSVGAGGVMYEQFF. Full variable domain (remainder filled in from reference TRBV9 and TRBJ2-1): DSGVTQTPKHLITATGQRVTLRCSPRSGDLSVYWYQQSLDQGLQFLIQYYNGEERAKGNILERFSAQQFPDLHSELNLSSLELGDSALYFCASSVGAGGVMYEQFFGPGTRLTVL.